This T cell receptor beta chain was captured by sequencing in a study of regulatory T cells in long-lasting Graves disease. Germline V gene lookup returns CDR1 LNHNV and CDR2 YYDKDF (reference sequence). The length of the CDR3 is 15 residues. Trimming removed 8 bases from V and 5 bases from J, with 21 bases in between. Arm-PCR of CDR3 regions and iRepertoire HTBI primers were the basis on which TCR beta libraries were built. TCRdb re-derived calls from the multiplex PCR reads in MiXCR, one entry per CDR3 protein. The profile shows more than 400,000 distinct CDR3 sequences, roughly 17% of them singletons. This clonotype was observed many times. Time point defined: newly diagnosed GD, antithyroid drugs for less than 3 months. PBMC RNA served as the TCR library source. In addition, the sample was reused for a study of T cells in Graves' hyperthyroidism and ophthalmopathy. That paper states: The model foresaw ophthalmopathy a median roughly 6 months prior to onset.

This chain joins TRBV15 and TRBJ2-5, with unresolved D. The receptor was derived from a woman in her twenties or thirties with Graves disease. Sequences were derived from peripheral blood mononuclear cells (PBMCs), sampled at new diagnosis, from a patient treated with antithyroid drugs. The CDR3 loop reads CATCSKGQLGETQYF. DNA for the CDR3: TGTGCCACCTGCTCGAAGGGCCAACTCGGGGAGACCCAGTACTTC.